The clone carrying this TCR beta chain was seen at least ten times. Antigen unknown. This may be a read error, as it is one base from a much larger clone. This specimen belongs to a study of neurological immune-mediated disorders. General study results and limits: None of the CDR3 amino acid sequences found in expanded clones was shared across subjects. This suggests that the TCR-beta repertoires were private in all groups.

cDNA synthesis was performed by 5'RACE with 10-nucleotide random UMIs. One entry per CDR3 protein results from TCRdb running MiXCR on the 5' RACE reads. Of about 66,000 distinct CDR3 sequences in the sample, roughly 4.3% were seen once. The CDR3 consists of 13 residues. Germline V lookup: CDR1 SGHVS, CDR2 FQNEAQ. V was cut by 5 bases and J by 9 bases, with 16 bases left in between. The sequenced sample was PBMCs. This chain links TRBV7-8 with TRBJ1-1; D not certain. The sequence was obtained from a man aged 25 to 40 with multiple sclerosis. Here the CDR3 reads CASSPTGLPQAFF. In DNA form, the CDR3 reads TGTGCCAGCAGCCCTACGGGCCTACCACAAGCTTTCTTT.